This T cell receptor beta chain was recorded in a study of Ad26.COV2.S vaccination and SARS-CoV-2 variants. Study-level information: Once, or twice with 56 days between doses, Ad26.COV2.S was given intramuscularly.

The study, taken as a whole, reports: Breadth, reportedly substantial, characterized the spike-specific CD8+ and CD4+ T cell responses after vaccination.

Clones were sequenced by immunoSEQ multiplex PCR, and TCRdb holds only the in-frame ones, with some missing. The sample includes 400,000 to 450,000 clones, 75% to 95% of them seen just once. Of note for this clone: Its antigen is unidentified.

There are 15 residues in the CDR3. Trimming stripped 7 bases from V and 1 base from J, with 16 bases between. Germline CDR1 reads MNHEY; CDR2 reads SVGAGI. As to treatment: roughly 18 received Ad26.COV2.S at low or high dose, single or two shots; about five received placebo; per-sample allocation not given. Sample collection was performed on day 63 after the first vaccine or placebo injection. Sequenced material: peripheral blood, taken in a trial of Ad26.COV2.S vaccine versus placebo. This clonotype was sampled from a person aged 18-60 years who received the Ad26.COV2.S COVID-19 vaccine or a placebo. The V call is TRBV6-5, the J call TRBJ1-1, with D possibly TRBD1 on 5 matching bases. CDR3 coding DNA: TGTGCCAGCAACCTACCCCGCGGGACGAACACTGAAGCTTTCTTT. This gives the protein CASNLPRGTNTEAFF.